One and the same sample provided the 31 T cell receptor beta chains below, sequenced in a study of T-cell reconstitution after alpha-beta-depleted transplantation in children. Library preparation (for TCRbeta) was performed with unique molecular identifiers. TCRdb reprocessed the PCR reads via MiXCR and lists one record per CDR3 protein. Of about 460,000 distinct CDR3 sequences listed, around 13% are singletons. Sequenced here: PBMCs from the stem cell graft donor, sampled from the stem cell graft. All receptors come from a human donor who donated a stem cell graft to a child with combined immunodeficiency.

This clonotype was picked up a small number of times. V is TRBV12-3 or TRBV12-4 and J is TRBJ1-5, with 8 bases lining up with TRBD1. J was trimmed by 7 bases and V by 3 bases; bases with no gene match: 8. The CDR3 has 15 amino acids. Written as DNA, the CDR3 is TGTGCCAGCAGTTTGACAGGGGAGGCGCGGCAGCCCCAGCATTTT. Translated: CASSLTGEARQPQHF.

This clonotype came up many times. CDR3 in DNA: TGTGCCACCAAGGGCCGAGTACCCTACAATGAGCAGTTCTTC. Protein: CATKGRVPYNEQFF. V is TRBV24-1 and J is TRBJ2-1; D is uncertain. CDR1 is KGHDR, CDR2 SFDVKD, per germline. The length of the CDR3 is 14 residues. Between the trimmed V and J ends, which lost 8 bases and 2 bases, there was a span of 12 bases.

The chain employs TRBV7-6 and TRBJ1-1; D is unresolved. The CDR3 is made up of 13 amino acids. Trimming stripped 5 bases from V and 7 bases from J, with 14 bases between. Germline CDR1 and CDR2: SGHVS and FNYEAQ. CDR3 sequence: CASSPLGVGEAFF. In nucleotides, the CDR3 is TGTGCCAGCAGCCCCCTTGGGGTGGGTGAAGCTTTCTTT.

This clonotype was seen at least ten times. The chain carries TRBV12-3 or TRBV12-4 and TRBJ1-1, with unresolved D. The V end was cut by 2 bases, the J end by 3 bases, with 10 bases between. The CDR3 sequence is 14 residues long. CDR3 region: CASSLPGRDTEAFF. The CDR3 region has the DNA TGTGCCAGCAGTTTACCCGGGAGGGACACTGAAGCTTTCTTT.

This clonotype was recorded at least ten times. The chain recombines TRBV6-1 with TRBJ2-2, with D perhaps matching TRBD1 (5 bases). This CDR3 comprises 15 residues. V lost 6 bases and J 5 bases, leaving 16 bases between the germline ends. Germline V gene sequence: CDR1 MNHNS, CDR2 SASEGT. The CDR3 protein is CASSRAGPITGELFF. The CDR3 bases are TGTGCCAGCAGCAGGGCTGGTCCAATTACCGGGGAGCTGTTTTTT.

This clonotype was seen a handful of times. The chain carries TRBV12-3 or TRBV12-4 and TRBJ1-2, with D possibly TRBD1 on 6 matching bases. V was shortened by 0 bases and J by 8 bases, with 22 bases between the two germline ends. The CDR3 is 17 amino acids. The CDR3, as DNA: TGTGCCAGCAGTTTAGCGTGGTCCTCGAGCTCAGGGGTCGGCTACACCTTC. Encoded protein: CASSLAWSSSSGVGYTF.

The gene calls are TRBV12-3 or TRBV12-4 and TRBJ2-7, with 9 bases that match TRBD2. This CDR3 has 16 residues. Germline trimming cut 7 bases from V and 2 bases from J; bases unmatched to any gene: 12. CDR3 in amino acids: CASTSTLASGTYEQYF. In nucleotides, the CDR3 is TGTGCCAGCACCTCTACCCTCGCTAGCGGGACCTACGAGCAGTACTTC.

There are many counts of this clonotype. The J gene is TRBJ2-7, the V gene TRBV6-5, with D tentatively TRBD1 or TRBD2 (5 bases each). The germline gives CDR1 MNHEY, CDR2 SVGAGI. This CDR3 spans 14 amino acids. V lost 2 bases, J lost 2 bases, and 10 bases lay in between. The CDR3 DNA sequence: TGTGCCAGCAGTTACCGGGACCGAACCTACGAGCAGTACTTC. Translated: CASSYRDRTYEQYF.

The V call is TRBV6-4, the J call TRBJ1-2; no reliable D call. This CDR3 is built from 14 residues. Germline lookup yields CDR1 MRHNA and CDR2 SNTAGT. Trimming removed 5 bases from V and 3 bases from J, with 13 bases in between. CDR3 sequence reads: CASSQDAQDYGYTF. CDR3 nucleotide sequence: TGTGCCAGCAGTCAGGACGCTCAGGACTATGGCTACACCTTC.

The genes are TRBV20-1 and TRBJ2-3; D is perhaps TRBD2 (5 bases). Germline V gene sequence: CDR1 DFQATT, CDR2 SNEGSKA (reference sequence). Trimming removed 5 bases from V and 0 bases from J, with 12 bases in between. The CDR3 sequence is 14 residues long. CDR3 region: CSALSGPSTDTQYF. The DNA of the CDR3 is TGCAGTGCTTTAAGCGGACCCAGCACAGATACGCAGTATTTT.

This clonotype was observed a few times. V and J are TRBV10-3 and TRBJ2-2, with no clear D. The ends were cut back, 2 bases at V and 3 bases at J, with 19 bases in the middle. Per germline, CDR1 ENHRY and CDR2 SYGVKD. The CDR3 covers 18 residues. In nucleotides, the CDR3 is TGTGCCATCAGTGAGATTTGGGCGAGGAAAGGCGACACCGGGGAGCTGTTTTTT. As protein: CAISEIWARKGDTGELFF.

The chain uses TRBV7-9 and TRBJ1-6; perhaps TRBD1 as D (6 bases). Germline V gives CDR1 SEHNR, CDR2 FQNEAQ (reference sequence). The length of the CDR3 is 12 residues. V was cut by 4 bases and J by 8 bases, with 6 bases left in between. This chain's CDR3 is CASSSGDSPLHF. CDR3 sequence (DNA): TGTGCCAGCAGCTCAGGGGATTCACCCCTCCACTTT.

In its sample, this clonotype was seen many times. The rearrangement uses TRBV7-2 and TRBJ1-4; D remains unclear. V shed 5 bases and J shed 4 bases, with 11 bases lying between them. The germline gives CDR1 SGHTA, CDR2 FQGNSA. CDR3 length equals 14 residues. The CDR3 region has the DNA TGTGCCAGCAGCCGCGGACGGATTAATGAAAAACTGTTTTTT. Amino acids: CASSRGRINEKLFF.

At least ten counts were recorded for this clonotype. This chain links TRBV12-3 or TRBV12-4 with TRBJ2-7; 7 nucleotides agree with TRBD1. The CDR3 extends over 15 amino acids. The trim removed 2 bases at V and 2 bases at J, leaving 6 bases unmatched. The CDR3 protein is CASSLFVTGTYEQYF. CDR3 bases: TGTGCCAGCAGTTTATTCGTGACAGGGACCTACGAGCAGTACTTC.

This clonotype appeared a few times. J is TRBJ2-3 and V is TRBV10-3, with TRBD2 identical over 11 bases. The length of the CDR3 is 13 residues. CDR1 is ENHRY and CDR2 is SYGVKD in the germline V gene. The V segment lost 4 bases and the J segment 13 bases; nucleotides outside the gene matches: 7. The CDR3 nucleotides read TGTGCCATCAGTGGGCGGACTAGCGGGCTGAAGTATTTT. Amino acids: CAISGRTSGLKYF.

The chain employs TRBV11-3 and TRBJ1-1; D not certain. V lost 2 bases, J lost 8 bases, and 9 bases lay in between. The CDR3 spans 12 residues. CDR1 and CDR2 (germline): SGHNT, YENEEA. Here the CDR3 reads CASSLRHGEAFF. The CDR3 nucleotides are TGTGCCAGCAGCTTACGGCACGGCGAAGCTTTCTTT. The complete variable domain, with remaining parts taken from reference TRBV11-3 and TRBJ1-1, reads EAGVVQSPRYKIIEKKQPVAFWCNPISGHNTLYWYLQNLGQGPELLIRYENEEAVDDSQLPKDRFSAERLKGVDSTLKIQPAELGDSAVYLCASSLRHGEAFFGQGTRLTVV.

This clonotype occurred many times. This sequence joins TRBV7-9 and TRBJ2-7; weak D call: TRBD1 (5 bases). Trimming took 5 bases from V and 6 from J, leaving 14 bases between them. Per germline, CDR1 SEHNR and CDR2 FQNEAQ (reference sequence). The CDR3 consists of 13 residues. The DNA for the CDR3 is TGTGCCAGCAGCCTTAGACAGTCCCGCGAGCAGTACTTC. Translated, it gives CASSLRQSREQYF. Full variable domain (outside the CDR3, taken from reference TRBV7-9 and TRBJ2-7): DTGVSQNPRHKITKRGQNVTFRCDPISEHNRLYWYRQTLGQGPEFLTYFQNEAQLEKSRLLSDRFSAERPKGSFSTLEIQRTEQGDSAMYLCASSLRQSREQYFGPGTRLTVT.

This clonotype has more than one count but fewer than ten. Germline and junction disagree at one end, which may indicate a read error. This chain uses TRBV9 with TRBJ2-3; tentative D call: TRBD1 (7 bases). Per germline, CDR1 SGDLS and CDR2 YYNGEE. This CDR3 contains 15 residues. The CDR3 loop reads CASSPGGGGTDTQYF. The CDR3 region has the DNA TGTGCCAGCAGCCCCGGTGGAGGGGGCACGGATACGCAGTATTTT. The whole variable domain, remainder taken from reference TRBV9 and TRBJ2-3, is DSGVTQTPKHLITATGQRVTLRCSPRSGDLSVYWYQQSLDQGLQFLIQYYNGEERAKGNILERFSAQQFPDLHSELNLSSLELGDSALYFCASSPGGGGTDTQYFGPGTRLTVL.

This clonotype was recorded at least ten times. The CDR3 region is CSARGSLDNGELFF. CDR3 nucleotides: TGCAGTGCTAGAGGATCACTAGATAACGGGGAGCTGTTTTTT. This chain uses TRBV20-1 with TRBJ2-2; D may be TRBD2 (5 bases). The germline CDR1 and CDR2 sequences are DFQATT and SNEGSKA (reference sequence). Trimming shortened V by 1 base and J by 7 bases, and 13 bases separated the two germline ends. The CDR3 length is 14 residues.

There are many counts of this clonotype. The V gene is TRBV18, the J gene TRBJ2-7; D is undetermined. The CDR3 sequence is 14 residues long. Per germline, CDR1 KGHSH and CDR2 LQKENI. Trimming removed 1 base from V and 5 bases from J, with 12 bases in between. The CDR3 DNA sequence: TGTGCCAGCTCACCACGGGTCCAACAGCACGAGCAGTACTTC. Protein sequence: CASSPRVQQHEQYF. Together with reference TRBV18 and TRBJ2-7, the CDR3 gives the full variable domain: NAGVMQNPRHLVRRRGQEARLRCSPMKGHSHVYWYRQLPEEGLKFMVYLQKENIIDESGMPKERFSAEFPKEGPSILRIQQVVRGDSAAYFCASSPRVQQHEQYFGPGTRLTVT.

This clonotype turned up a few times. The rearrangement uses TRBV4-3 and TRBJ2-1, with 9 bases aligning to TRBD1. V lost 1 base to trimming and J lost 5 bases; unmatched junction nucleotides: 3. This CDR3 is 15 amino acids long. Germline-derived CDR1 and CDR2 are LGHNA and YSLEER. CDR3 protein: CASSQGDRDNNEQFF. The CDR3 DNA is TGCGCCAGCAGCCAAGGGGACAGGGATAACAATGAGCAGTTCTTC.

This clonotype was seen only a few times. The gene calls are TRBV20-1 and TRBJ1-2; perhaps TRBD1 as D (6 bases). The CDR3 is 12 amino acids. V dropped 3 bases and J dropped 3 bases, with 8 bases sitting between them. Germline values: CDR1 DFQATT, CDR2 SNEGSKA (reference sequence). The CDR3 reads CSARRGDYGYTF. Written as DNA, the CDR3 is TGCAGTGCTAGGAGGGGGGACTATGGCTACACCTTC.

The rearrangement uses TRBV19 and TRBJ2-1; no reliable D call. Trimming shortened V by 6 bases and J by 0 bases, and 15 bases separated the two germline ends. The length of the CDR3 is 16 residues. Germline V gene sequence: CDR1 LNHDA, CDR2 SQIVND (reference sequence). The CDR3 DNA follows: TGTGCCAGTAGACAACAGAGTATCAGCTCCTACAATGAGCAGTTCTTC. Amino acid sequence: CASRQQSISSYNEQFF. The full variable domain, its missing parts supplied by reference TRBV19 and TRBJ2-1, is DGGITQSPKYLFRKEGQNVTLSCEQNLNHDAMYWYRQDPGQGLRLIYYSQIVNDFQKGDIAEGYSVSREKKESFPLTVTSAQKNPTAFYLCASRQQSISSYNEQFFGPGTRLTVL.

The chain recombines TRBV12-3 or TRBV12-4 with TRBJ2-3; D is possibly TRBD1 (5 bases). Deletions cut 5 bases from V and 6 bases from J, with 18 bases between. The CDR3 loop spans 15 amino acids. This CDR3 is CASSPTAGSPDTQYF. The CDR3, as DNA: TGTGCCAGCAGTCCGACGGCAGGGTCGCCGGATACGCAGTATTTT.

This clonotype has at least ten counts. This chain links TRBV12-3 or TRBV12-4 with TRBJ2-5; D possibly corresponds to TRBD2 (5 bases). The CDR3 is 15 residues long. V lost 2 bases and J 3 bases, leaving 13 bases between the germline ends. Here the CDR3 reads CASSLYLRREETQYF. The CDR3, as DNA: TGTGCCAGCAGTTTATATCTACGGCGGGAAGAGACCCAGTACTTC.

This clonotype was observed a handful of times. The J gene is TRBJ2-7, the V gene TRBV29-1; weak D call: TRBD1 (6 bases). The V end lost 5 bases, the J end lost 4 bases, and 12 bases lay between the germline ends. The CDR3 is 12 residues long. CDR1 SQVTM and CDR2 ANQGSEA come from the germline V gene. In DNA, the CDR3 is TGCAGCGTTTCCACGGACAGATACGAGCAGTACTTC. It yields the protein CSVSTDRYEQYF.

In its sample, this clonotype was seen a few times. The CDR3 sequence: CASSHRQGPNTEAFF. The CDR3, as DNA: TGTGCCAGCAGCCATAGACAGGGGCCGAACACTGAAGCTTTCTTT. The chain couples TRBV7-9 to TRBJ1-1; 8 positions agree with TRBD1. J lost 1 base, V lost 5 bases, and 6 bases had no gene match. This CDR3 comprises 15 residues. The germline V gene encodes CDR1 SEHNR and CDR2 FQNEAQ (reference sequence).

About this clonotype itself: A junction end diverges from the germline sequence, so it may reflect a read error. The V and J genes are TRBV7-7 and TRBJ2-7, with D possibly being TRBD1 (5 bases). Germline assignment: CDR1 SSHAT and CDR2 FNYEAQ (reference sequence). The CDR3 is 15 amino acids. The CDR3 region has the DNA TGTGCTAGCAGCCCGAAATTGGCAGGGTTGGGCGAGCAGTACTTC. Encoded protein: CASSPKLAGLGEQYF.

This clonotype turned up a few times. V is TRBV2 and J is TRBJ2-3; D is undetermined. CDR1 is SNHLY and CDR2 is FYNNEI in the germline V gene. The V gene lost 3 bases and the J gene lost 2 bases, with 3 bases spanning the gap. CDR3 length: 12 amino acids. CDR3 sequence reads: CASSEDTDTQYF. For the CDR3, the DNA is TGTGCCAGCAGTGAGGACACAGATACGCAGTATTTT.

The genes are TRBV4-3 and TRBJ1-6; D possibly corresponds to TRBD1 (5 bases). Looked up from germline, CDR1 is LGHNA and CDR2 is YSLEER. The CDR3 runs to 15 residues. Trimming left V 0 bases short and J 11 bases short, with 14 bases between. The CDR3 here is CASSQDAGVGPPLHF. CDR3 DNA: TGCGCCAGCAGCCAAGACGCAGGCGTGGGGCCACCCCTCCACTTT.

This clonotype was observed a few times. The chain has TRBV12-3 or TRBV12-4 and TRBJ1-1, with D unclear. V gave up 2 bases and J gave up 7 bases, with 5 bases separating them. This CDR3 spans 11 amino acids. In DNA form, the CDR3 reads TGTGCCAGCAGTTTAACCCATGAAGCTTTCTTT. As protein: CASSLTHEAFF.